These 9 T cell receptor beta chains share one sample of origin, sequenced in a study of siplizumab effects on memory and regulatory T cells. TCRdb keeps only in-frame clones here, not all; method: immunoSEQ multiplex PCR. The sample contains approximately 50,000 clones, 93% of which appear only once. Sequenced: CD8+ T cells sorted from blood. The origin of the receptors is a human donor in good health.

The chain carries TRBV27 and TRBJ2-1, with 9 bases matching TRBD2. Trimming at V came to 0 bases and at J to 2 bases, leaving 2 bases not matched to a gene. This CDR3 has 16 residues. Germline lookup yields CDR1 MNHEY and CDR2 SMNVEV (reference sequence). Here the CDR3 DNA reads TGTGCCAGCAGTTTATCGGTAGCGGGGGCCTACAATGAGCAGTTCTTC. This sequence encodes CASSLSVAGAYNEQFF.

J is TRBJ2-5 and V is TRBV19; D call uncertain. V was clipped by 8 bases and J by 2 bases, with 15 bases between them. CDR1 and CDR2 from the germline V gene are LNHDA and SQIVND (reference sequence). There are 14 residues in the CDR3. The CDR3 DNA reads TGTGCCAGTGGCGGATTCGGCGTTCAAGAGACCCAGTACTTC. Translating gives CASGGFGVQETQYF.

The chain carries TRBV30 and TRBJ2-2, with D possibly matching TRBD1 (6 bases). V gave up 0 bases and J gave up 5 bases, with 19 bases separating them. The length of the CDR3 is 17 residues. CDR1 and CDR2 from the germline V gene are GTSNPN and SVGIG (reference sequence). The CDR3 loop reads CAWSVRAQGWGTGELFF. The CDR3 region has the DNA TGTGCCTGGAGTGTAAGGGCCCAGGGGTGGGGTACCGGGGAGCTGTTTTTT.

The rearrangement uses TRBV21-1 and TRBJ2-7; the listed D gene, TRBD1, was not tested against the DNA. TRBV21-1 corresponds to a pseudogene. This CDR3 is 13 amino acids long. This chain's CDR3 is CASTYDSSYEQYF. In DNA, the CDR3 is TGTGCCAGCACCTACGACAGCTCCTACGAGCAGTACTTC.

V is TRBV18 and J is TRBJ2-7, with D possibly matching TRBD1 (6 bases). This CDR3 comprises 13 residues. Germline CDR1 is KGHSH and CDR2 is LQKENI. V lost 6 bases and J lost 3, with 12 bases in between. The DNA for the CDR3 is TGTGCCAGCTCCGAGGGACACTACTACGAGCAGTACTTC. Protein product: CASSEGHYYEQYF.

The genes are TRBV5-1 and TRBJ2-1; 7 bases align to TRBD2. The CDR3 covers 18 residues. The ends lost 2 bases at V and 4 bases at J; junction bases unmatched: 15. CDR1 is SGHRS and CDR2 is YFSETQ in the germline V gene. The CDR3 here is CASSLDLGASGRYNEQFF. The CDR3 DNA sequence: TGCGCCAGCAGCTTAGACCTTGGGGCTAGCGGCCGATACAATGAGCAGTTCTTC.

The rearrangement uses TRBV9 and TRBJ2-5; D might be TRBD2 (5 bases). Germline V gives CDR1 SGDLS, CDR2 YYNGEE. This CDR3 region has 15 residues. Trimming cost V 6 bases and J 1 base, with 16 bases left between them. The CDR3 DNA follows: TGTGCCAGCAATCCGGTTGGACTCGGCCAAGAGACCCAGTACTTC. It specifies CASNPVGLGQETQYF.

The chain links TRBV4-1 to TRBJ2-7, with D perhaps TRBD1 (6 bases). The germline V gene encodes CDR1 MGHRA and CDR2 YSYEKL. Deletions cut 6 bases from V and 1 base from J, with 13 bases between. This CDR3 has 14 amino acids. In nucleotides, the CDR3 is TGCGCCAGCAGTCCGCACAGGGTGTCCTACGAGCAGTACTTC. As protein: CASSPHRVSYEQYF.

The V gene is TRBV6-5, the J gene TRBJ2-7; 12 bases line up with TRBD2. This CDR3 comprises 15 residues. The V segment lost 6 bases and the J segment 3 bases; nucleotides outside the gene matches: 6. Germline V gives CDR1 MNHEY, CDR2 SVGAGI. This CDR3 reads CASSQTSGRVYEQYF. The CDR3 DNA reads as TGTGCCAGCAGCCAGACTAGCGGGAGAGTCTACGAGCAGTACTTC.